This TCR beta chain was retrieved from a study of cytomegalovirus exposure and HLA in healthy donors. A note on this clone: The target antigen is unknown.

The study ran its PCR with 60 Vbeta and 13 Jbeta primers. Libraries were prepared by immunoSEQ multiplex PCR; TCRdb keeps only in-frame clonotypes and omits some of them. Of 150,000 to 180,000 clones in the sample, around 68% were seen once. Overall study results and limits: Most TCR sequences were rare, but some public TCRs occurred in many donors. Researchers had no immune exposure information except CMV serostatus available.

The CDR3 loop spans 14 amino acids. V lost 7 bases to trimming and J lost 6 bases; unmatched junction nucleotides: 9. In germline, CDR1 is MNHEY, CDR2 SMNVEV (reference sequence). J is TRBJ1-1 and V is TRBV27, with TRBD1 matching 9 bases. The sample taken for sequencing was PBMCs. The TCR comes from a man between 25 and 39 years old in good health and CMV-seronegative. CDR3 residues: CASTPGQGGAEAFF. CDR3 sequence (DNA): TGTGCCAGCACCCCGGGACAGGGCGGAGCTGAAGCTTTCTTT.